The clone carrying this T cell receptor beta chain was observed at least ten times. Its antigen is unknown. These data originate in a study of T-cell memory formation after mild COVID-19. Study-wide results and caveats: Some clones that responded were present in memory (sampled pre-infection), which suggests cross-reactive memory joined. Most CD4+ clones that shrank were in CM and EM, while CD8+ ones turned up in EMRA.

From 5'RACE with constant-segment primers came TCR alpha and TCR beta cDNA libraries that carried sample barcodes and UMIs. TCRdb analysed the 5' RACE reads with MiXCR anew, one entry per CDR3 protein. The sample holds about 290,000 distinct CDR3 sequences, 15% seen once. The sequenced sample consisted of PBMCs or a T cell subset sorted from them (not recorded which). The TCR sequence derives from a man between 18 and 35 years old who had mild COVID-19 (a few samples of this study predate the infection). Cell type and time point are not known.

Here the CDR3 reads CASSLLPGTEAFF. The CDR3 DNA is TGTGCCAGCAGCTTGCTCCCAGGCACTGAAGCTTTCTTT. J is TRBJ1-1 and V is TRBV7-2; D remains ambiguous. The CDR3 has 13 amino acids. The V gene lost 3 bases and the J gene lost 4 bases, with 9 bases spanning the gap. Germline values: CDR1 SGHTA, CDR2 FQGNSA.